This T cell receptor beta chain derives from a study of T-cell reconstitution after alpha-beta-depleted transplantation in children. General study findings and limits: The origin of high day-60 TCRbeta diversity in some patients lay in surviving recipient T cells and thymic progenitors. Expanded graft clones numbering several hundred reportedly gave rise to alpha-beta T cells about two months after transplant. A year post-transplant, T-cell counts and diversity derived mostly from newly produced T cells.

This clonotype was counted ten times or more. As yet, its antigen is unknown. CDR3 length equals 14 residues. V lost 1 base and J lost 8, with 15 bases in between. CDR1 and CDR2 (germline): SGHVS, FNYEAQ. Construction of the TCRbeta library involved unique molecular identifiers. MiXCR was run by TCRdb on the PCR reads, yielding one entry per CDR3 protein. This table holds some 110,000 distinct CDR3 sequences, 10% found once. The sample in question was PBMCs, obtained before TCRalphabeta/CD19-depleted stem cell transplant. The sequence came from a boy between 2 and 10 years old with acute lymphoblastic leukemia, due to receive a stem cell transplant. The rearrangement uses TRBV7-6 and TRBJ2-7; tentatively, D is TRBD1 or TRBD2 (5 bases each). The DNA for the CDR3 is TGTGCCAGCAGCTTAGAGGGGCCTACCGGGAAGCAGTACTTC. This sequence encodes CASSLEGPTGKQYF. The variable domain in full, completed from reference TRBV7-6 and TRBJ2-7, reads GAGVSQSPRYKVTKRGQDVALRCDPISGHVSLYWYRQALGQGPEFLTYFNYEAQQDKSGLPNDRFSAERPEGSISTLTIQRTEQRDSAMYRCASSLEGPTGKQYFGPGTRLTVT.